Sequencing of this TCR beta chain was carried out in a study of T cell clusters in autoimmune cytopenias. Multiplex touch-down PCR amplified TRB using TRB-A and TRB-B pools in one tube. One entry per CDR3 protein, without DNA, is what TCRdb gives after re-calling the multiplex PCR reads. The sample data list under 8,500 distinct CDR3 sequences. The CDR3 contains 17 residues. Germline-derived CDR1 and CDR2 are MNHEY and SMNVEV (reference sequence). TRB was amplified from roughly 250 ng of peripheral blood genomic DNA per sample. These data are also associated with another study on T cell repertoires in aging, cancer and after chemotherapy.

The source of this sequence is a human donor in good health. The sequencing input was peripheral blood. The V gene is TRBV27, the J gene TRBJ2-1; there is no DNA to check the TCRdb D call of TRBD2. CDR3 in amino acids: CASRGIGTSGRDNEQFF.